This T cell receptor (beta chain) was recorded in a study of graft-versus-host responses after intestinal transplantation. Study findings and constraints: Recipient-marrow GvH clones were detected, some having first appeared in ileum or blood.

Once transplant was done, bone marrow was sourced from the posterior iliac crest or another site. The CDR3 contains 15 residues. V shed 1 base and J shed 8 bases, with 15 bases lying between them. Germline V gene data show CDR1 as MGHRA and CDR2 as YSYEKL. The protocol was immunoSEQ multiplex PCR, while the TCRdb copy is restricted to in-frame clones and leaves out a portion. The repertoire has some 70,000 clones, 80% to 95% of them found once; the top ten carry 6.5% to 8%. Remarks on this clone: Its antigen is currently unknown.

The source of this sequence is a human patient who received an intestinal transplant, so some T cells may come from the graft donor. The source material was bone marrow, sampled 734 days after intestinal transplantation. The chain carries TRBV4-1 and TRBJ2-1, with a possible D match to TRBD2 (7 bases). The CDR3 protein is CASSQVGGGRDEQFF. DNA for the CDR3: TGCGCCAGCAGCCAAGTCGGCGGGGGCAGGGATGAGCAGTTCTTC.